The T cell receptor (beta chain) under discussion was sequenced for a study of graft-versus-host responses after intestinal transplantation. Study-wide context: Recipients received multivisceral, liver-intestinal, or isolated intestinal transplants.

Of note for this clone: The antigen remains unidentified.

Between the trimmed V and J ends, which lost 5 bases and 11 bases, there was a span of 21 bases. The CDR3 consists of 14 residues. The V gene's germline CDR1 is SGHDN and CDR2 FVKESK. Study-level points and caveats: Graft-donor T cell macrochimerism in patients accompanied high graft-versus-host to host-versus-graft clonal ratios in allografts.

Produced via immunoSEQ multiplex PCR; TCRdb's table is partial and in-frame only. The data contain about 78,000 clones, roughly 84% of them singletons. The sequence was obtained from a human donor who was the organ donor for an intestinal transplant. Sequences were derived from unstimulated CD8+ T cells sorted from spleen or lymph node cells, sampled before transplant. The rearrangement uses TRBV14 and TRBJ2-5; D may match TRBD1 or TRBD2 (6 bases each). The CDR3 nucleotides read TGTGCCAGCAGCGCCTGGGGGGCCTCTTTTGAGCAGTACTTC. This encodes CASSAWGASFEQYF.